This T cell receptor (beta chain) was sequenced for a study of T cell responses to AZD1222 COVID-19 vaccine. Study-level results: It was only a handful of AZD1222 recipients who were seropositive at baseline. The breadth and depth of Spike-specific TCRs increased once two AZD1222 doses had been given. With dominance at 160-218 and 743-854, vaccine-associated CD4 TCRs spanned spike.

With respect to this clone: As yet, its antigen is unknown.

V trimming: 2 bases; J trimming: 6 bases; junction bases outside the gene matches: 6. CDR3 length equals 15 residues. Germline V CDR1 and CDR2: SGHRS, YFSETQ. Sequencing was performed with immunoSEQ multiplex PCR; in TCRdb, only in-frame clones are kept and a portion is missing. In the table there are over 70,000 clones, 60% to 85% of which are singletons. The TCR comes from an adult who received the MenACWY meningococcal vaccine as a control. The sequenced sample was peripheral blood, obtained 28 days after the second dose of the MenACWY control vaccine. J is TRBJ1-1 and V is TRBV5-1; 11 bases are a match to TRBD1. In DNA form, the CDR3 reads TGCGCCAGCAGCTTCACTGGACAGGGGGCGGCTGAAGCTTTCTTT. Residues: CASSFTGQGAAEAFF. The full variable domain, in which reference TRBV5-1 and TRBJ1-1 provide the parts outside the CDR3, is KAGVTQTPRYLIKTRGQQVTLSCSPISGHRSVSWYQQTPGQGLQFLFEYFSETQRNKGNFPGRFSGRQFSNSRSEMNVSTLELGDSALYLCASSFTGQGAAEAFFGQGTRLTVV.